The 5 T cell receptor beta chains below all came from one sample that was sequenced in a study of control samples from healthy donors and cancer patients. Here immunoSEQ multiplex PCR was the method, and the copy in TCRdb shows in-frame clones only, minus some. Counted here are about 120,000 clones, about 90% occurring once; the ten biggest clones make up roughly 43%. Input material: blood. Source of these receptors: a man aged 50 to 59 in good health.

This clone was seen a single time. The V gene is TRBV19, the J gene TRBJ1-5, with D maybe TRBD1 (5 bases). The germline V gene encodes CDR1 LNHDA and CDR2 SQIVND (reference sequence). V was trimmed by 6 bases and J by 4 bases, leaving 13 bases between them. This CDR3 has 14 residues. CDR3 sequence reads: CASRAGHANQPQHF. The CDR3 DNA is TGTGCCAGTAGAGCAGGGCACGCAAATCAGCCCCAGCATTTT.

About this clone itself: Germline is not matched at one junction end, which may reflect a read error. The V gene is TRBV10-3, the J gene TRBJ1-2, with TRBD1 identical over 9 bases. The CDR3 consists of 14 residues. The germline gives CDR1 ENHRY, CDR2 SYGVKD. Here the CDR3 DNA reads TGTGCCACCAGTGAAGGACAGGGGTGGACTGGCTACACCTTC. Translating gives CATSEGQGWTGYTF.

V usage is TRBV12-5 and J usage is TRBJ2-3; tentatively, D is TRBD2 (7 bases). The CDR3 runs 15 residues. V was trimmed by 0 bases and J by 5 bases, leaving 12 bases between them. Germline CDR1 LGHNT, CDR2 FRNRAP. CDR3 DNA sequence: TGTGCTAGTGGTTTGGTAGGGGGGGCCGTAGATACGCAGTATTTT. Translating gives CASGLVGGAVDTQYF.

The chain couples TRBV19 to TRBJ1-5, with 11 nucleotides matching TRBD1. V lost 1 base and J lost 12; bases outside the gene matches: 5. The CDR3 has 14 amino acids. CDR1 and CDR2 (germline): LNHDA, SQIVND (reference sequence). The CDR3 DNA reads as TGTGCCAGTAGTATAGCAGGGACAGGGGGAATCCAGCATTTT. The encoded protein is CASSIAGTGGIQHF.

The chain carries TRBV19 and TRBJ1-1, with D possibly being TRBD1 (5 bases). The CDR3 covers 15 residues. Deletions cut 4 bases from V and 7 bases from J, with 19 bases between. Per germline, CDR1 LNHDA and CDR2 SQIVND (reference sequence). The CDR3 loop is CASSTFGRGKIEAFF. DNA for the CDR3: TGTGCCAGTAGTACCTTCGGACGGGGGAAGATTGAAGCTTTCTTT.